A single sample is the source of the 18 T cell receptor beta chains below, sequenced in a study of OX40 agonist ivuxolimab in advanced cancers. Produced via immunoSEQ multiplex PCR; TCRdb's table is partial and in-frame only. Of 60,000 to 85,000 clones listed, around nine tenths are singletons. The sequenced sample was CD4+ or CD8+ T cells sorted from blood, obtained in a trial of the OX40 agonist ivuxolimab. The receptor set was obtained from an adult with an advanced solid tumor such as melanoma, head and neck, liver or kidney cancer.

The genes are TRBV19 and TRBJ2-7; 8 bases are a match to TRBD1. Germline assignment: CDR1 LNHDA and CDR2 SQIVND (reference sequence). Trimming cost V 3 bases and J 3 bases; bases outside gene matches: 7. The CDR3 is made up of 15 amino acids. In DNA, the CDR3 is TGTGCCAGTAGTATCCAGGGGGCGTCTTTCTACGAGCAGTACTTC. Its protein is CASSIQGASFYEQYF.

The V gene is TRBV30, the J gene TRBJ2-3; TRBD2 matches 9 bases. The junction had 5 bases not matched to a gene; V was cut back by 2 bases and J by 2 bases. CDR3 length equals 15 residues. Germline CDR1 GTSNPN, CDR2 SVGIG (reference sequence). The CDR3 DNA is TGTGCCTGGAGTTTCGGCGGGAGGGACACAGATACGCAGTATTTT. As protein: CAWSFGGRDTDTQYF.

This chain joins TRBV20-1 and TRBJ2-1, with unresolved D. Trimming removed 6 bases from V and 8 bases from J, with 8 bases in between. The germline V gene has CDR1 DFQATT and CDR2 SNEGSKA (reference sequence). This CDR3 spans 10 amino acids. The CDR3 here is CSAKIDEQFF. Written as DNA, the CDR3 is TGCAGTGCCAAAATTGATGAGCAGTTCTTC.

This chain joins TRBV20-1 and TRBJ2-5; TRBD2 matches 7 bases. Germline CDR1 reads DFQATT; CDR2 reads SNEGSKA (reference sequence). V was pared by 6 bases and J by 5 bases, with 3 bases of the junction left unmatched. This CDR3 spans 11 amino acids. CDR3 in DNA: TGCAGTGCCAGCGGGGCGGAGACCCAGTACTTC. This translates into CSASGAETQYF.

The CDR3 nucleotides read TGTGCCAGCAGCTGGGGGGCTAGCGGGAGCTCCTACAATGAGCAGTTCTTC. It specifies CASSWGASGSSYNEQFF. This chain links TRBV7-6 with TRBJ2-1; TRBD2 matches 10 bases. The V gene's germline CDR1 is SGHVS and CDR2 FNYEAQ. Unmatched junction bases numbered 6, after V lost 4 bases and J lost 0 bases. There are 17 residues in the CDR3.

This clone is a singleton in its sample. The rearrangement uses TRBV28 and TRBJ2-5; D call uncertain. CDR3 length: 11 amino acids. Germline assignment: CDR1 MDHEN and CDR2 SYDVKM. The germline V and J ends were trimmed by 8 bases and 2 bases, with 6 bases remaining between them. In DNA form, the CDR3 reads TGTGCCAGCGGAATACAAGAGACCCAGTACTTC. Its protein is CASGIQETQYF.

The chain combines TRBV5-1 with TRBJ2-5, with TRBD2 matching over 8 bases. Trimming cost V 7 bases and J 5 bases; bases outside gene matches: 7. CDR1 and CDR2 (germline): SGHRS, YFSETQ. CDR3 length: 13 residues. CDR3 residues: CASYTLAGETQYF. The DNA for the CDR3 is TGCGCCAGCTACACATTAGCGGGGGAGACCCAGTACTTC.

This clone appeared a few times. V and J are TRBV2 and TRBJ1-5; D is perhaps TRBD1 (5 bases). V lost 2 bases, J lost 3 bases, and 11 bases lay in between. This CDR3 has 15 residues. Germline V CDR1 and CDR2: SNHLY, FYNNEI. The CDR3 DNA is TGTGCCAGCAGTGAATGGGACTTGATCAATCAGCCCCAGCATTTT. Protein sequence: CASSEWDLINQPQHF.

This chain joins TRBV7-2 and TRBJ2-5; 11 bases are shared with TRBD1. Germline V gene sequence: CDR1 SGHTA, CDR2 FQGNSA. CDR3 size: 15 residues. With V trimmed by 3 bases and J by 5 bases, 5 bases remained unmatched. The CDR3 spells CASSFGTGGWETQYF. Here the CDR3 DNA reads TGTGCCAGCAGCTTTGGGACAGGGGGTTGGGAGACCCAGTACTTC.

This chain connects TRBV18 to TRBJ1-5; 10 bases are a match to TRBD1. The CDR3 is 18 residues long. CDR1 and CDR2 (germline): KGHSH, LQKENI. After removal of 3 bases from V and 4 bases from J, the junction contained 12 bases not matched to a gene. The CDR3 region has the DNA TGTGCCAGCTCACCTTGGGTCCCGGGACAGGGGACGAATCAGCCCCAGCATTTT. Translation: CASSPWVPGQGTNQPQHF.

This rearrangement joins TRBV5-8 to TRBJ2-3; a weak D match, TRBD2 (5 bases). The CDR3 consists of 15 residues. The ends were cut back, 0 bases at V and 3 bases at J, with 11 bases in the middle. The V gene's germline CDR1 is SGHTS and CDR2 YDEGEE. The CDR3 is CASSLGGKRTDTQYF. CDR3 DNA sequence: TGTGCCAGCAGCTTGGGAGGGAAAAGGACAGATACGCAGTATTTT.

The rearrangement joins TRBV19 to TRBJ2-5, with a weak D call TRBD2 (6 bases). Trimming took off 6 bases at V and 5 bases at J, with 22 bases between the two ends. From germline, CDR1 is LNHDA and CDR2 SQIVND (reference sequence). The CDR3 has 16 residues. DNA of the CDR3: TGTGCCAGTAGCACCACCGGGATCGCGGGATTGGAGACCCAGTACTTC. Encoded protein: CASSTTGIAGLETQYF.

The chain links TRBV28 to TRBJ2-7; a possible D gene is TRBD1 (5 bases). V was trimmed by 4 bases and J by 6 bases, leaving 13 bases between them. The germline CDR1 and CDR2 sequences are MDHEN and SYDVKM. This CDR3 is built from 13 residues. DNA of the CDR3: TGTGCCAGCAGTTCACATACTGGGGCCGAGCAGTACTTC. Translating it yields CASSSHTGAEQYF.

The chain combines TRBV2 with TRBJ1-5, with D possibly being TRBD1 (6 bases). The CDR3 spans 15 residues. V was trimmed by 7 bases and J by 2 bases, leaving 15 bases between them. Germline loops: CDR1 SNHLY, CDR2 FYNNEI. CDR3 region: CASTEQGGGNQPQHF. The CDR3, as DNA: TGTGCCAGCACCGAACAGGGAGGCGGCAATCAGCCCCAGCATTTT.

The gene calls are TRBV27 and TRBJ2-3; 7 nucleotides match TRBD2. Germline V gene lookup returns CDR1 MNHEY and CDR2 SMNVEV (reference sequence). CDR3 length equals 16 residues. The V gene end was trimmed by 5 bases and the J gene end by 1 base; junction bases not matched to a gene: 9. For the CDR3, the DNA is TGTGCCAGCAGTCCCCTTCTGGCGGGGGGCACAGATACGCAGTATTTT. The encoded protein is CASSPLLAGGTDTQYF.

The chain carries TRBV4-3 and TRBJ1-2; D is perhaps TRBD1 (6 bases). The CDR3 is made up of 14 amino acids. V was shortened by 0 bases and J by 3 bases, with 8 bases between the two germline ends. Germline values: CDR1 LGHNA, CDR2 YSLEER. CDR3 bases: TGCGCCAGCAGCCAAGATAGACAGGACTATGGCTACACCTTC. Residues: CASSQDRQDYGYTF.

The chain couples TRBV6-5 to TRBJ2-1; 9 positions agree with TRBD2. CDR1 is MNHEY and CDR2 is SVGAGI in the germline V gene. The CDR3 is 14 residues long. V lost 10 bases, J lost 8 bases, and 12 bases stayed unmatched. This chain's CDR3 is CATKEAGGTHEQFF. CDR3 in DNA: TGTGCCACCAAAGAAGCGGGGGGCACTCATGAGCAGTTCTTC.

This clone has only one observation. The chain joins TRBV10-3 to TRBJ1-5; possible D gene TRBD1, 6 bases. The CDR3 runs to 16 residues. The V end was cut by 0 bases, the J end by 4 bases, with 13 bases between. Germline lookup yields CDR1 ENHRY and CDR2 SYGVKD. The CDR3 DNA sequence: TGTGCCATCAGTGAGTCTAGGGGGGGGTCGAATCAGCCCCAGCATTTT. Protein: CAISESRGGSNQPQHF.